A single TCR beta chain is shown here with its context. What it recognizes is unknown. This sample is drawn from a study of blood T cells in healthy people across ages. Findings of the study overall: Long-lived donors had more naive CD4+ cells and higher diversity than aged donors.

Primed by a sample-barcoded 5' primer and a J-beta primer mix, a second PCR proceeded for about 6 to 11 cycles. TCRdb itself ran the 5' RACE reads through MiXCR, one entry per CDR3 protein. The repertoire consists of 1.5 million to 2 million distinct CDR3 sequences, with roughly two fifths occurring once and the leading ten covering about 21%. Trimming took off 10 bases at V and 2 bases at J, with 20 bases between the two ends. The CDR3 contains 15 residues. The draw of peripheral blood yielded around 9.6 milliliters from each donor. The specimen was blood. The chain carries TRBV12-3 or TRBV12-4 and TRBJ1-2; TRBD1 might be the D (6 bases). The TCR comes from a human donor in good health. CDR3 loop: CATETRWQGNYGYTF. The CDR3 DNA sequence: TGTGCCACCGAGACGCGTTGGCAGGGGAACTATGGCTACACCTTC.